This TCR beta chain was captured in a study of OX40 agonist ivuxolimab in advanced cancers. Assay: immunoSEQ multiplex PCR; the TCRdb copy retains only in-frame clones and omits some. The table lists just under 20,000 clones, about 86% of them singletons. Germline CDR1 reads LNHDA; CDR2 reads SQIVND (reference sequence). The CDR3 is 14 residues long. V was shortened by 5 bases and J by 4 bases, with 14 bases between the two germline ends. This TCR was recovered from an adult with an advanced solid tumor such as melanoma, head and neck, liver or kidney cancer. The sequences come from CD4+ or CD8+ T cells sorted from blood, collected in a trial of the OX40 agonist ivuxolimab. The rearrangement links TRBV19 to TRBJ2-5; D ambiguous. DNA for the CDR3: TGTGCCAGTAGTTCCGGGTCCTTGGGAGAGACCCAGTACTTC. It is translated as CASSSGSLGETQYF.